The 5 T cell receptor beta chains below all came from one sample that was sequenced in a study of T cell responses to AZD1222 COVID-19 vaccine. The data were produced by immunoSEQ multiplex PCR, yet TCRdb's version contains in-frame clones alone and is incomplete. The table includes 150,000 to 200,000 clones, 85% to 95% detected once. Here the sequenced sample was peripheral blood, taken 28 days after the second AZD1222 dose. Source of these receptors: an adult who received the AZD1222 COVID-19 vaccine.

This rearrangement joins TRBV7-9 to TRBJ1-3, with D unclear. Trimming left V 0 bases short and J 0 bases short, with 9 bases between. Per the germline V gene, CDR1 is SEHNR and CDR2 is FQNEAQ (reference sequence). The CDR3 runs to 16 residues. CDR3 residues: CASSLAQPGSGNTIYF. As DNA, the CDR3 is TGTGCCAGCAGCTTAGCTCAGCCGGGCTCTGGAAACACCATATATTTT.

The gene calls are TRBV5-1 and TRBJ2-3; no clear D. The CDR3 totals 14 residues. In germline, CDR1 is SGHRS, CDR2 YFSETQ. The V end was cut by 3 bases, the J end by 3 bases, with 11 bases between. CDR3: CASSSNLGTDTQYF. CDR3 nucleotide sequence: TGCGCCAGCAGCTCAAATCTAGGGACAGATACGCAGTATTTT.

CDR3 sequence: CASSPRLADYYEQYF. The CDR3 DNA reads TGTGCCAGCAGCCCTAGACTAGCGGATTACTACGAGCAGTACTTC. This chain links TRBV3-1 (or the pseudogene TRBV3-2) with TRBJ2-7, with 9 bases lining up with TRBD2. The CDR3 has 15 residues. Trimming cost V 4 bases and J 3 bases; bases outside gene matches: 7. The V gene's germline CDR1 is LGHDT and CDR2 YNNKEL (reference sequence).

V usage is TRBV5-6 and J usage is TRBJ1-2, with a possible D match to TRBD1 (5 bases). Deletions cut 0 bases from V and 5 bases from J, with 8 bases between. CDR3 length: 13 residues. Germline V gene lookup returns CDR1 SGHDT and CDR2 YYEEEE. CDR3: CASSLGTSYGYTF. In DNA, the CDR3 is TGTGCCAGCAGCTTGGGGACATCTTATGGCTACACCTTC.

The V call is TRBV28, the J call TRBJ1-3; D gene ambiguous. V was cut by 6 bases and J by 4 bases, with 22 bases left in between. Per the germline V gene, CDR1 is MDHEN and CDR2 is SYDVKM. The CDR3 is 17 residues long. The CDR3 sequence: CASRIGFPGSLGNTIYF. In DNA, the CDR3 is TGTGCCAGCAGGATTGGGTTTCCGGGGTCGTTAGGAAACACCATATATTTT. Using reference TRBV28 and TRBJ1-3 for the parts outside the CDR3, the full variable domain is DVKVTQSSRYLVKRTGEKVFLECVQDMDHENMFWYRQDPGLGLRLIYFSYDVKMKEKGDIPEGYSVSREKKERFSLILESASTNQTSMYLCASRIGFPGSLGNTIYFGEGSWLTVV.